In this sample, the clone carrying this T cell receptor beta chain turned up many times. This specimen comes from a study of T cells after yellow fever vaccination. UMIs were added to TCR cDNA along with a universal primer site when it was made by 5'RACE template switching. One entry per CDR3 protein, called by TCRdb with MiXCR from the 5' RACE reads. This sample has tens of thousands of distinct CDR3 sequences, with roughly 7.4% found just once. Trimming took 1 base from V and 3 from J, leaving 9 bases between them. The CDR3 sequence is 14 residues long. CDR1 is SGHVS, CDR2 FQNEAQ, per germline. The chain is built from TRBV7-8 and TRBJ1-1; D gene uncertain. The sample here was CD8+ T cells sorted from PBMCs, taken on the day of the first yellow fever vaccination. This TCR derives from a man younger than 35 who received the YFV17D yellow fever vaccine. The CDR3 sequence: CASSLGVTYTEAFF. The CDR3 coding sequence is TGTGCCAGCAGCTTAGGAGTGACTTACACTGAAGCTTTCTTT.